The 4 T cell receptor beta chains listed next were all sequenced from one sample in a study of OX40 agonist ivuxolimab in advanced cancers. This table comes from immunoSEQ multiplex PCR, and its TCRdb copy is limited to in-frame clones, with some not included. The sample includes some 45,000 clones, approximately 91% seen only once; the top ten take around a fifth. The sequencing here drew on CD4+ or CD8+ T cells sorted from blood, taken in a trial of the OX40 agonist ivuxolimab. These TCRs come from an adult with an advanced solid tumor such as melanoma, head and neck, liver or kidney cancer.

This chain connects TRBV19 to TRBJ2-3; tentatively, D is TRBD2 (6 bases). CDR1 LNHDA and CDR2 SQIVND come from the germline V gene (reference sequence). The V end lost 3 bases, the J end lost 4 bases, and 23 bases lay between the germline ends. The length of the CDR3 is 18 residues. The CDR3 loop reads CASSIPSATSRSSDTQYF. The CDR3 DNA reads as TGTGCCAGTAGTATTCCCTCCGCCACTAGCCGCTCGTCAGATACGCAGTATTTT.

The rearrangement uses TRBV28 and TRBJ2-3; D may be TRBD2 (5 bases). The CDR3 runs to 17 residues. Germline assignment: CDR1 MDHEN and CDR2 SYDVKM. Trimming cost V 3 bases and J 4 bases, with 20 bases left between them. This CDR3 reads CASSFGGPSPTPDTQYF. CDR3 coding DNA: TGTGCCAGCAGTTTCGGCGGGCCCTCCCCCACACCAGATACGCAGTATTTT.

The V and J genes are TRBV2 and TRBJ2-5; D not certain. The germline V and J ends were trimmed by 3 bases and 2 bases, with 13 bases remaining between them. The CDR3 sequence is 15 residues long. Germline V gives CDR1 SNHLY, CDR2 FYNNEI. The CDR3 nucleotides read TGTGCCAGCAGTGAGCAACGCGGTCTACAAGAGACCCAGTACTTC. This codes for CASSEQRGLQETQYF.

The V and J genes are TRBV6-5 and TRBJ2-1, with 8 bases identical to TRBD1. This CDR3 is built from 14 residues. Germline lookup yields CDR1 MNHEY and CDR2 SVGAGI. Losses at the gene ends were 2 bases for V and 8 bases for J; bases not matched to a gene: 5. The CDR3 protein is CASSYLTTGDEQFF. Here the CDR3 DNA reads TGTGCCAGCAGTTACCTAACGACAGGGGATGAGCAGTTCTTC.